Following are 17 T cell receptor beta chains from one sample sequenced in a study of regulatory T cells in long-lasting Graves disease. Both iRepertoire HTBI primers and Arm-PCR of CDR3 regions were used to build the TCR beta libraries. From the multiplex PCR reads, TCRdb called clonotypes with MiXCR, one entry per CDR3 protein. The profile shows roughly 410,000 distinct CDR3 sequences, approximately 15% of them singletons. Time point in this sample: newly diagnosed GD, antithyroid drugs for less than 3 months. The authors made the TCR library using RNA they extracted from PBMCs. These records were also assigned to another study, of T cells in Graves' hyperthyroidism and ophthalmopathy.

This material consisted of peripheral blood mononuclear cells (PBMCs), taken at new diagnosis, from a patient treated with antithyroid drugs. The source is a woman aged 35 to 49 with Graves disease.

The chain uses TRBV6-1 and TRBJ2-6; D not certain. The V end lost 5 bases, the J end lost 4 bases, and 3 bases lay between the germline ends. Germline lookup yields CDR1 MNHNS and CDR2 SASEGT. CDR3 length: 12 residues. CDR3 nucleotide sequence: TGTGCCAGCAGTCCGGGGGCCAACGTCCTGACTTTC. Translating it yields CASSPGANVLTF.

The chain employs TRBV6-1 and TRBJ1-3, with D hard to call. The CDR3 consists of 14 residues. V lost 5 bases and J 4 bases, leaving 12 bases between the germline ends. Looked up from germline, CDR1 is MNHNS and CDR2 is SASEGT. The CDR3 nucleotides read TGTGCCAGCAGTAAATGGGGAAGAGGAAACACCATATATTTT. As protein: CASSKWGRGNTIYF.

This clonotype was counted at least ten times. The chain combines TRBV2 with TRBJ2-7; a possible D gene is TRBD2 (5 bases). The CDR3 is 12 residues long. Germline V gene sequence: CDR1 SNHLY, CDR2 FYNNEI. V gave up 6 bases and J gave up 2 bases, with 8 bases separating them. The CDR3 nucleotides are TGTGCCAGCAGGGAGGCCCCCTACGAGCAGTACTTC. Amino acid sequence: CASREAPYEQYF. Based on the CDR3 plus reference TRBV2 and TRBJ2-7, the full variable domain is EPEVTQTPSHQVTQMGQEVILRCVPISNHLYFYWYRQILGQKVEFLVSFYNNEISEKSEIFDDQFSVERPDGSNFTLKIRSTKLEDSAMYFCASREAPYEQYFGPGTRLTVT.

This clonotype has at least ten counts. The chain carries TRBV27 and TRBJ1-6; unclear D gene. The germline V gene has CDR1 MNHEY and CDR2 SMNVEV (reference sequence). Trimming left V 2 bases short and J 6 bases short, with 23 bases between. This CDR3 comprises 19 residues. This CDR3 reads CASSLRFTLAPVVNSPLHF. CDR3 bases: TGTGCCAGCAGTTTACGTTTCACTCTCGCACCGGTGGTTAATTCACCCCTCCACTTT.

At least ten counts were recorded for this clonotype. The chain employs TRBV20-1 and TRBJ2-1; 8 bases are a match to TRBD2. There are 14 residues in the CDR3. J was trimmed by 0 bases and V by 5 bases; bases with no gene match: 3. Germline CDR1 DFQATT, CDR2 SNEGSKA (reference sequence). The CDR3 coding sequence is TGCAGTGCTCCAAGCGGGAGCTCCTACAATGAGCAGTTCTTC. Translating it yields CSAPSGSSYNEQFF.

This clonotype was found many times. The chain's CDR3 is CASGQGITQEISGNTIYF. The CDR3 DNA follows: TGTGCCAGCGGGCAAGGTATTACACAGGAAATCTCTGGAAACACCATATATTTT. This sequence joins TRBV27 and TRBJ1-3, with a tentative D call TRBD1 (5 bases). The ends were cut back, 8 bases at V and 0 bases at J, with 23 bases in the middle. Germline V gives CDR1 MNHEY, CDR2 SMNVEV (reference sequence). The CDR3 contains 18 residues.

J is TRBJ2-3 and V is TRBV4-1; TRBD2 matches at 7 bases. The length of the CDR3 is 18 residues. Trimming removed 1 base from V and 0 bases from J; junction bases left unmatched: 10. CDR1 is MGHRA, CDR2 YSYEKL, per germline. The CDR3 region has the DNA TGCGCCAGCAGCCAAGCTTCTGGCGGGAGAGCTAGCACAGATACGCAGTATTTT. This translates into CASSQASGGRASTDTQYF.

This clonotype was seen a handful of times. This may be a read error, as it is one base from a much larger clone. The V and J genes are TRBV12-3 or TRBV12-4 and TRBJ2-5, with TRBD2 matching over 8 bases. The V segment lost 2 bases and the J segment 3 bases; nucleotides outside the gene matches: 2. The CDR3 is 14 residues long. CDR3 region: CASSLTGGEETQYF. Here the CDR3 DNA reads TGTGCCAGCAGTTTAACGGGGGGGGAAGAGACCCAGTACTTC.

This clonotype occurred once. CDR3 residues: CASSKTGYNQPQHF. In nucleotides, the CDR3 is TGTGCCAGCAGCAAAACAGGGTACAATCAGCCCCAGCATTTT. The chain carries TRBV12-3 or TRBV12-4 and TRBJ1-5, with D possibly TRBD1 on 6 matching bases. CDR3 length: 14 residues. Trimming left V 6 bases short and J 3 bases short, with 12 bases between.

V and J are TRBV27 and TRBJ2-5, with D perhaps TRBD1 (6 bases). CDR1 is MNHEY and CDR2 is SMNVEV in the germline V gene (reference sequence). V lost 6 bases and J 3 bases, leaving 14 bases between the germline ends. There are 14 residues in the CDR3. CDR3 amino acids: CASSSGVWEETQYF. CDR3 nucleotide sequence: TGTGCCAGCAGCTCAGGGGTATGGGAAGAGACCCAGTACTTC.

This clonotype showed up many times. The rearrangement uses TRBV7-9 and TRBJ2-7; 9 positions agree with TRBD1. Germline values: CDR1 SEHNR, CDR2 FQNEAQ (reference sequence). The V segment lost 3 bases and the J segment 6 bases; nucleotides outside the gene matches: 6. CDR3 length: 14 amino acids. CDR3 sequence reads: CASSFVTGGREQYF. CDR3 in DNA: TGTGCCAGCAGCTTCGTAACAGGGGGCCGCGAGCAGTACTTC.

This clonotype was detected ten times or more. The gene calls are TRBV13 and TRBJ2-1; 8 nucleotides agree with TRBD1. V was clipped by 4 bases and J by 1 base; unmatched bases: 3. The CDR3 runs to 15 residues. The germline V gene encodes CDR1 PRHDT and CDR2 FYEKMQ (reference sequence). The CDR3 sequence: CASSYRQGSYNEQFF. CDR3 nucleotides: TGTGCCAGCAGCTACCGACAGGGGTCCTACAATGAGCAGTTCTTC.

This clonotype has ten or more counts. The chain couples TRBV6-1 to TRBJ1-1; possible D gene TRBD1, 6 bases. Trimming cost V 11 bases and J 0 bases, with 13 bases left between them. The V gene's germline CDR1 is MNHNS and CDR2 SASEGT. CDR3 size: 13 residues. The CDR3 spells CAVPGDMNTEAFF. In nucleotides, the CDR3 is TGTGCCGTCCCAGGGGACATGAACACTGAAGCTTTCTTT.

The genes are TRBV29-1 and TRBJ2-2; TRBD2 agrees at 8 bases. This CDR3 has 13 amino acids. V lost 4 bases to trimming and J lost 8 bases; unmatched junction nucleotides: 6. CDR1 is SQVTM and CDR2 is ANQGSEA in the germline V gene. CDR3 nucleotides: TGCAGCGTTGGACGCGGGGGGTCAGGGGAGCTGTTTTTT. This gives the protein CSVGRGGSGELFF.

This sequence joins TRBV25-1 and TRBJ2-5; no reliable D call. The V gene's germline CDR1 is MGHDK and CDR2 SYGVNS. CDR3 size: 13 residues. V was pared by 3 bases and J by 1 base, with 6 bases between. The CDR3 loop is CASSDSPQETQYF. CDR3 DNA sequence: TGTGCCAGCAGTGATTCCCCCCAAGAGACCCAGTACTTC.

In DNA, the CDR3 is TGTGCCAGCTCACCACGGGAGGGGGCGTTCGAGCAGTACTTC. Amino acids: CASSPREGAFEQYF. The rearrangement uses TRBV18 and TRBJ2-7; D possibly uses TRBD1 or TRBD2 (7 bases each). This CDR3 comprises 14 residues. In germline, CDR1 is KGHSH, CDR2 LQKENI. V gave up 1 base and J gave up 6 bases, with 13 bases separating them. Full variable domain (missing parts from reference TRBV18 and TRBJ2-7): NAGVMQNPRHLVRRRGQEARLRCSPMKGHSHVYWYRQLPEEGLKFMVYLQKENIIDESGMPKERFSAEFPKEGPSILRIQQVVRGDSAAYFCASSPREGAFEQYFGPGTRLTVT.

This clonotype appeared many times. The J gene is TRBJ2-6, the V gene TRBV2; 9 positions agree with TRBD1. The germline CDR1 and CDR2 sequences are SNHLY and FYNNEI. J lost 1 base, V lost 9 bases, and 16 bases had no gene match. CDR3 length equals 19 residues. CDR3 in amino acids: CASQGGWAQGASGANVLTF. The CDR3 DNA is TGTGCCAGTCAAGGGGGATGGGCACAGGGGGCATCTGGGGCCAACGTCCTGACTTTC.